The following is a T cell receptor beta chain sequence with its context. The antigen is not known. These data come from a study of Ad26.COV2.S vaccination and SARS-CoV-2 variants. Profiling relied on immunoSEQ multiplex PCR, and the TCRdb table lists in-frame clones only, not all of them. The table shows approximately 420,000 clones, with around 89% occurring only once. Overall study findings and caveats: It was reported that spike-specific CD8+ and CD4+ T cell responses were substantially broad after vaccination. Those who received vaccine or placebo ended up with similar non-spike TCR breadth.

CDR1 and CDR2 from the germline V gene are SGHVS and FQNEAQ. The CDR3 has 14 amino acids. V lost 5 bases to trimming and J lost 2 bases, with 12 bases between them. Documented treatment: roughly 20 received Ad26.COV2.S at low or high dose, single or two shots; about 5 received placebo; per-sample allocation not given. The samples date from day 63 after the first vaccine or placebo injection. The sequence was collected from a person aged 18 to 65 who received the Ad26.COV2.S COVID-19 vaccine or a placebo. This material consisted of peripheral blood, taken in a trial of Ad26.COV2.S vaccine versus placebo. The rearrangement uses TRBV7-8 and TRBJ1-2; weak D call: TRBD1 (6 bases). The CDR3 region has the DNA TGTGCCAGCAGCCCCCGGACAGTGAACTATGGCTACACCTTC. Translated: CASSPRTVNYGYTF.